The entry below describes one T cell receptor (beta chain). The antigen remains undetermined. These data are taken from a study of vaccination and CD4 T cells after COVID-19. The treatment here: approximately nine-day PBMC culture with coronavirus spike peptide pools or control peptides (ViraFEST assay). With the Oncomine TCR Beta short-read assay, DNA from cultured CD4+ T cells was sequenced. TCRdb fed the PCR reads into MiXCR, producing one record per CDR3 protein. Counted here are 20,000 to 30,000 distinct CDR3 sequences, around 65% occurring once; the ten biggest clones make up approximately 5%. Looked up from germline, CDR1 is SGHDN and CDR2 is FVKESK. The CDR3 is made up of 20 amino acids. Trimming at V came to 2 bases and at J to 0 bases, leaving 12 bases not matched to a gene.

The TCR sequence derives from a human donor who had recovered from COVID-19. V gene TRBV14 combines with J gene TRBJ1-6, with TRBD1 matching over 8 bases. Sequencing input: CD4+ T cells from blood, cultured in vitro. CDR3 DNA: TGTGCCAGCAGCCAACCAAATTCGGACAGGGAAAGCTCCTATAATTCACCCCTCCACTTT. This codes for CASSQPNSDRESSYNSPLHF.